This entry concerns a single T cell receptor beta chain. Unique molecular identifiers tagged the TCRbeta library. TCRdb reprocessed the PCR reads with MiXCR, giving one entry per CDR3 protein. The sample consists of about 610,000 distinct CDR3 sequences, 10% to 13% of them appearing once. This sample is part of a study of T-cell reconstitution after alpha-beta-depleted transplantation in children. This CDR3 comprises 14 residues. V gave up 6 bases and J gave up 5 bases, with 15 bases separating them. Germline CDR1 and CDR2: MNHEY and SVGEGT. The sequence came from a human donor who donated a stem cell graft to a child with acute myeloid leukemia. The chain employs TRBV6-2 or TRBV6-3 and TRBJ2-3; maybe TRBD2 (5 bases). This specimen was PBMCs from the stem cell graft donor, taken from the stem cell graft. The CDR3, as DNA: TGTGCCAGCAGCCCCGGAGTCCGGGGAGATACGCAGTATTTT. Its translation is CASSPGVRGDTQYF.